Detailed here is one TCR beta chain. Antigen: not known. The data originate from a study of Ad26.COV2.S vaccination and SARS-CoV-2 variants. Points from the study as a whole: Using TCR breadth and depth analyses may have led to underestimated total T cell responses.

This CDR3 has 14 residues. V lost 0 bases to trimming and J lost 4 bases, with 10 bases between them. CDR1 MNHEY and CDR2 SVGEGT come from the germline V gene. Generated by immunoSEQ multiplex PCR, the TCRdb table keeps only in-frame clones and is missing some. The data show a few hundred thousand clones, with roughly 90% seen just once and 4.5% to 5.5% held by the top ten. Treatment in this sample: about 20 received Ad26.COV2.S at low or high dose, single or two shots; about 5 received placebo; per-sample allocation not given. Sampling was done on day 63 after the first vaccine or placebo injection.

The receptor's source is a person aged 18 to 59 who received the Ad26.COV2.S COVID-19 vaccine or a placebo. Sample: peripheral blood, taken in a trial of Ad26.COV2.S vaccine versus placebo. V is TRBV6-2 or TRBV6-3 and J is TRBJ2-7; tentatively, D is TRBD1 (6 bases). CDR3 protein: CASSYSDREYEQYF. In DNA form, the CDR3 reads TGTGCCAGCAGTTACTCGGACAGAGAATACGAGCAGTACTTC.